This T cell receptor (beta chain) was obtained from a study of Tregs in tolerant kidney transplant recipients. The wider study: Recipients received nonmyeloablative bone marrow transplants from related graft donors, with transient mixed chimerism.

Study conclusions and caveats: Findings come from small patient numbers and require larger validation. Changing PCR primers prevented nucleotide comparison between some patients' samples. In tolerant patients, donor-specific Tregs outgrew total Tregs, suggesting antigen-driven expansion.

Per germline, CDR1 SGHNT and CDR2 YENEEA. The CDR3 runs to 17 residues. V lost 2 bases and J 2 bases, leaving 17 bases between the germline ends. Repertoires were generated with immunoSEQ multiplex PCR, while TCRdb's copy carries only in-frame clones and drops some. The sample carries 15,000 to 17,000 clones, more than 50% recorded once. CFSE-labeled recipient PBMCs were cultured more than 5 days with irradiated graft donor PBMCs, then FACS-sorted. About this clone: As yet, its antigen is unknown.

This chain uses TRBV11-3 with TRBJ2-3; TRBD2 might be the D (5 bases). The material sequenced was CD4+ T cells from blood cultured with allogeneic cells, taken before the transplant. This receptor was obtained from a human patient who received a combined kidney and bone marrow transplant. CDR3 sequence: CASSLHAGGSNTDTQYF. The DNA of the CDR3 is TGTGCCAGCAGCTTACACGCGGGCGGATCAAACACAGATACGCAGTATTTT.